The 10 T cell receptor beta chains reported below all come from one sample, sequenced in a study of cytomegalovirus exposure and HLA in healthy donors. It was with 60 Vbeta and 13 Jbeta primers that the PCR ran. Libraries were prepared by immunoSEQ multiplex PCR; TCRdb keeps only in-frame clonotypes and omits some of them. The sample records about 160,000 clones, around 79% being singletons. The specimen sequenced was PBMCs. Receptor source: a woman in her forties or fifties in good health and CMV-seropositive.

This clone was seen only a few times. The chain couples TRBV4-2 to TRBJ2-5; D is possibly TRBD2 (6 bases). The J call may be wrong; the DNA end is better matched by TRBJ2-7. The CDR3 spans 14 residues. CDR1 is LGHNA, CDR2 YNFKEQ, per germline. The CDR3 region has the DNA TGTGCCAGCAGCCCGGGGGTAGGAGACTACGAGCAGTACTTC. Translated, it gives CASSPGVGDYEQYF.

CDR3 loop: CASSFDRSSTGELFF. CDR3 nucleotides: TGTGCCAGCAGCTTCGACAGGTCCTCCACCGGGGAGCTGTTTTTT. J is TRBJ2-2 and V is TRBV5-4, with a possible D match to TRBD1 (6 bases). V dropped 2 bases and J dropped 4 bases, with 12 bases sitting between them. Germline-derived CDR1 and CDR2 are SGHNT and YYREEE (reference sequence). The CDR3 extends over 15 amino acids.

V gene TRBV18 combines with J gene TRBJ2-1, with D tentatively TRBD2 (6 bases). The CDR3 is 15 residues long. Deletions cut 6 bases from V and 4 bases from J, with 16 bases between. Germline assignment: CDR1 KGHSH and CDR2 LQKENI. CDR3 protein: CASSLILGGYNEQFF. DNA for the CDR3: TGTGCCAGCTCCCTCATCTTGGGAGGTTACAATGAGCAGTTCTTC.

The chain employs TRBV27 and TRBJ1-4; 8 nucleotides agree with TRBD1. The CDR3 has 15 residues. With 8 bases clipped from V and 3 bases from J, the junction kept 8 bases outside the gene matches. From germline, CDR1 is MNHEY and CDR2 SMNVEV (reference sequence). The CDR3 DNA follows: TGTGCCAGCTCGACAGGGGCGGGATCTAATGAAAAACTGTTTTTT. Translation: CASSTGAGSNEKLFF.

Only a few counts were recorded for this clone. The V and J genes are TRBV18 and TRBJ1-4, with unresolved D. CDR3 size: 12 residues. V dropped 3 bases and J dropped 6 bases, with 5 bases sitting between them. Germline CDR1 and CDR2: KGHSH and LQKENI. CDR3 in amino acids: CASSPNDEKLFF. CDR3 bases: TGTGCCAGCTCACCCAATGATGAAAAACTGTTTTTT.

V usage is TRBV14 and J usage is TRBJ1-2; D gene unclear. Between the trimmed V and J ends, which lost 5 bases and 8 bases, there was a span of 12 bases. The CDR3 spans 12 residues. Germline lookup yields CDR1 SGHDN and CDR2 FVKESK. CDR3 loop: CASSKRGKGYTF. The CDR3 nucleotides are TGTGCCAGCAGCAAGAGAGGGAAAGGCTACACCTTC.

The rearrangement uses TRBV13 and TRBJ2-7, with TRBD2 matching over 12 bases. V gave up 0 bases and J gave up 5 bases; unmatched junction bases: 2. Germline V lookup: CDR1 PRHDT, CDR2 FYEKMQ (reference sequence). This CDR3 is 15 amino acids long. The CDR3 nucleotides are TGTGCCAGCAGCTTAGGTCGACTAGCGGGAGACGAGCAGTACTTC. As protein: CASSLGRLAGDEQYF.

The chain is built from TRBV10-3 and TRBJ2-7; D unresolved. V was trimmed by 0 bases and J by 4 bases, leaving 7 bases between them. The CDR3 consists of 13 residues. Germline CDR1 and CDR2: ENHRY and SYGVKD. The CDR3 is CAISESPGYEQYF. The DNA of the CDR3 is TGTGCCATCAGTGAGTCTCCAGGATACGAGCAGTACTTC.

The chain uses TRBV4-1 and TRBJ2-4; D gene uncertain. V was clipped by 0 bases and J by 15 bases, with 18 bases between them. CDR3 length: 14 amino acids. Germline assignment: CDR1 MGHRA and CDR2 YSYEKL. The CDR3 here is CASSQDKTLQLRYF. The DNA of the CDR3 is TGCGCCAGCAGCCAAGATAAGACACTCCAGTTACGGTACTTC.

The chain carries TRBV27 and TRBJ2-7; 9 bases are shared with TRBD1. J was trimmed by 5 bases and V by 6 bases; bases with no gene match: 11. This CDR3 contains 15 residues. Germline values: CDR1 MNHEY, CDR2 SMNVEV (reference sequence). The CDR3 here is CASRPGWDRADEQYF. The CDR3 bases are TGTGCCAGCAGACCGGGCTGGGACAGGGCGGACGAGCAGTACTTC.